This is a list of T cell receptor beta chains from one sample in a study of cytomegalovirus exposure and HLA in healthy donors. TCRdb's table, derived via immunoSEQ multiplex PCR, lists solely in-frame clones and lacks some. Of about 98,000 clones listed, around nine tenths are singletons. The sample comprised PBMCs. The receptors were gathered from a woman in her 30s in good health and CMV-seronegative. Each CDR3 is given with its conserved first and last residue. The D gene is left open where the match is weak. Clone size, where shown, is once, few, many, or a class for clones that have expanded.

cdr3_length: 14; clone_size: NA; j_call: TRBJ2-6; v_call: TRBV7-6; d_call: NA; cdr3_aa: CASSKETGANVLTF; cdr3_nt: TGTGCCAGCAGCAAGGAGACTGGGGCCAACGTCCTGACTTTC
cdr3_length: 15; clone_size: NA; j_call: TRBJ1-1; v_call: TRBV4-2; d_call: NA; cdr3_aa: CASSLSGRASTEAFF; cdr3_nt: TGTGCCAGCAGTCTCAGTGGGCGGGCTTCCACTGAAGCTTTCTTT
cdr3_length: 14; clone_size: NA; j_call: TRBJ1-2; v_call: TRBV6-5; d_call: NA; cdr3_aa: CASSKAGANYGYTF; cdr3_nt: TGTGCCAGCAGTAAGGCGGGAGCTAACTATGGCTACACCTTC
cdr3_length: 14; clone_size: NA; j_call: TRBJ2-7; v_call: TRBV7-2; d_call: TRBD1; cdr3_aa: CASSLDIGDRSKYF; cdr3_nt: TGTGCCAGCAGTTTAGACATCGGGGACAGATCCAAGTACTTC
cdr3_length: 14; clone_size: NA; j_call: TRBJ1-4; v_call: TRBV28; d_call: NA; cdr3_aa: CASGRGGLNEKLFF; cdr3_nt: TGTGCCAGCGGCAGGGGCGGATTGAATGAAAAACTGTTTTTT
cdr3_length: 15; clone_size: NA; j_call: TRBJ1-2; v_call: TRBV11-2; d_call: NA; cdr3_aa: CASILQAGVSAGYTF; cdr3_nt: TGTGCCAGCATCCTCCAAGCAGGGGTCTCGGCCGGCTACACCTTC
cdr3_length: 13; clone_size: NA; j_call: TRBJ2-3; v_call: TRBV5-6; d_call: NA; cdr3_aa: CASSWQGTDTQYF; cdr3_nt: TGTGCCAGCAGCTGGCAGGGGACAGATACGCAGTATTTT
cdr3_length: 16; clone_size: NA; j_call: TRBJ1-2; v_call: TRBV7-6; d_call: TRBD1; cdr3_aa: CASSHLHGQGRYGYTF; cdr3_nt: TGTGCCAGCAGCCACCTACACGGACAGGGTCGCTATGGCTACACCTTC
cdr3_length: 14; clone_size: NA; j_call: TRBJ2-7; v_call: TRBV2; d_call: NA; cdr3_aa: CASSVLSSSYEQYF; cdr3_nt: TGTGCCAGCAGTGTCCTCTCTAGCTCCTACGAGCAGTACTTC
cdr3_length: 14; clone_size: NA; j_call: TRBJ1-3; v_call: TRBV9; d_call: NA; cdr3_aa: CASSVSSSGNTIYF; cdr3_nt: TGTGCCAGCAGCGTATCTAGCTCTGGAAACACCATATATTTT
cdr3_length: 14; clone_size: NA; j_call: TRBJ1-1; v_call: TRBV5-1; d_call: NA; cdr3_aa: CASRVREMNTEAFF; cdr3_nt: TGCGCCAGCAGGGTCCGGGAGATGAACACTGAAGCTTTCTTT
cdr3_length: 11; clone_size: NA; j_call: TRBJ1-2; v_call: TRBV29-1; d_call: NA; cdr3_aa: CSAPGAGGYTF; cdr3_nt: TGCAGCGCCCCAGGGGCAGGTGGCTACACCTTC
cdr3_length: 15; clone_size: NA; j_call: TRBJ2-1; v_call: TRBV27; d_call: TRBD2; cdr3_aa: CASKGGSNSYNEQFF; cdr3_nt: TGTGCCAGCAAAGGCGGGAGTAACTCCTACAATGAGCAGTTCTTC
cdr3_length: 13; clone_size: NA; j_call: TRBJ1-6; v_call: TRBV6-5; d_call: NA; cdr3_aa: CASSYERASPLHF; cdr3_nt: TGTGCCAGCAGTTACGAGAGGGCTTCACCCCTCCACTTT
cdr3_length: 13; clone_size: NA; j_call: TRBJ2-3; v_call: TRBV27; d_call: NA; cdr3_aa: CASSFLLTDTQYF; cdr3_nt: TGTGCCAGCAGTTTTTTACTCACAGATACGCAGTATTTT
cdr3_length: 14; clone_size: NA; j_call: TRBJ2-4; v_call: TRBV5-4; d_call: NA; cdr3_aa: CASSLDRVKNIQYF; cdr3_nt: TGTGCCAGCAGCTTGGACAGGGTGAAAAACATTCAGTACTTC
cdr3_length: 16; clone_size: NA; j_call: TRBJ1-2; v_call: TRBV7-9; d_call: TRBD1; cdr3_aa: CASSDQGAPPFYGYTF; cdr3_nt: TGTGCCAGCAGCGACCAGGGGGCCCCCCCTTTCTATGGCTACACCTTC
cdr3_length: 14; clone_size: NA; j_call: TRBJ1-1; v_call: TRBV7-9; d_call: TRBD1; cdr3_aa: CASSAGQGNTEAFF; cdr3_nt: TGTGCCAGCAGCGCGGGACAGGGGAACACTGAAGCTTTCTTT
cdr3_length: 14; clone_size: NA; j_call: TRBJ2-7; v_call: TRBV6-5; d_call: NA; cdr3_aa: CASKAQGSSYEQYF; cdr3_nt: TGTGCCAGCAAGGCCCAGGGTAGTTCTTACGAGCAGTACTTC
cdr3_length: 13; clone_size: few; j_call: TRBJ2-5; v_call: TRBV14; d_call: NA; cdr3_aa: CASSTRAGETQYF; cdr3_nt: TGTGCCAGCAGTACCCGGGCGGGAGAGACCCAGTACTTC